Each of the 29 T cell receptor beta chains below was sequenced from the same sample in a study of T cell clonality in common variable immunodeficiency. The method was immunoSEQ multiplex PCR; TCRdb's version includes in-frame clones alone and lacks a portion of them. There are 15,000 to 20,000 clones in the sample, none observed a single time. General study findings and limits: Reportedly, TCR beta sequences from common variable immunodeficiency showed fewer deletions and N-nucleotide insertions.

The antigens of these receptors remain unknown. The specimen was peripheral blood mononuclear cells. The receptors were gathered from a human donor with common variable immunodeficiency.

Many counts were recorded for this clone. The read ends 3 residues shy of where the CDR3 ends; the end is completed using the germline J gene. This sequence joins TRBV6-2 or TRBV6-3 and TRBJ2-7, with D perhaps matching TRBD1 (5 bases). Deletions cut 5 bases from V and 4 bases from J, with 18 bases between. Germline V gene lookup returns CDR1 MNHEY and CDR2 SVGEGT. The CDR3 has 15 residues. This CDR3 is CASSTSRGKRYEQYF. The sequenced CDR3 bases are TGTGCCAGCAGTACCAGTAGGGGAAAGAGGTACGAG.

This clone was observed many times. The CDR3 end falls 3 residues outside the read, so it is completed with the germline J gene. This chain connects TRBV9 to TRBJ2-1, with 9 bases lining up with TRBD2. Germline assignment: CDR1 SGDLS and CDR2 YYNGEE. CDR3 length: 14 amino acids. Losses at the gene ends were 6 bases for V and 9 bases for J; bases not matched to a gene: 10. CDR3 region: CASKRTSDVGEQFF. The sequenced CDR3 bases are TGTGCCAGCAAGCGGACTAGCGACGTGGGTGAG.

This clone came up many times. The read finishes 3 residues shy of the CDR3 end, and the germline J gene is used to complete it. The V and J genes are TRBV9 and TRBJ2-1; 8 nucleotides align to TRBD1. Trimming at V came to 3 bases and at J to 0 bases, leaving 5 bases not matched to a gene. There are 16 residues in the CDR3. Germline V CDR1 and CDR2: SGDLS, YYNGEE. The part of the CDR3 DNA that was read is TGTGCCAGCAGCGCACAGGGGGGCAGCTCCTACAATGAG. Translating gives CASSAQGGSSYNE. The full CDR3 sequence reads CASSAQGGSSYNEQFF.

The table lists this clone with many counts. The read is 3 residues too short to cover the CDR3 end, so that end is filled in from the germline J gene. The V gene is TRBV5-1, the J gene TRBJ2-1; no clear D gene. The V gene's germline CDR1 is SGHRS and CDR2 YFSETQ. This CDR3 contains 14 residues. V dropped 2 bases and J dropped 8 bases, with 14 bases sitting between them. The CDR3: CASSFLRPSDEQFF. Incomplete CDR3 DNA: TGCGCCAGCAGCTTCCTCCGGCCCAGCGATGAG.

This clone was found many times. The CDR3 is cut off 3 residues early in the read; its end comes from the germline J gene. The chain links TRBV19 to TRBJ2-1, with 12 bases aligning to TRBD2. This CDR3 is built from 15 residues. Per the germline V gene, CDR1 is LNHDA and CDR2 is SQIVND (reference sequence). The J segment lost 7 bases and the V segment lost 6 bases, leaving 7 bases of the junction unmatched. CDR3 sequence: CASRMLAGGPNEQFF. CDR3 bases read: TGTGCCAGTAGGATGCTAGCGGGAGGGCCAAATGAG.

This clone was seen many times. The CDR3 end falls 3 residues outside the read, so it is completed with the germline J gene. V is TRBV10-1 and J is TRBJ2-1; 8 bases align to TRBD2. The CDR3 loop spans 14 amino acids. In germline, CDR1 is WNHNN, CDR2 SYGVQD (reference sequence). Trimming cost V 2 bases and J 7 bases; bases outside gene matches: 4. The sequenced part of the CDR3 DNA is TGCGCCAGCAGTGAGGGGGTAGCGGGGAATGAG. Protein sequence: CASSEGVAGNE. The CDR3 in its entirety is CASSEGVAGNEQFF.

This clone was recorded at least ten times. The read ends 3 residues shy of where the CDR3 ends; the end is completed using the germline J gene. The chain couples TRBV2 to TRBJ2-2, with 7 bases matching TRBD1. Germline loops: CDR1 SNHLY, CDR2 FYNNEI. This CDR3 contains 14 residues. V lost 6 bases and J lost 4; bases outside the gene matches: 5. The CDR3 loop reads CASRGQPFTGELFF. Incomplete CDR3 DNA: TGTGCCAGCAGGGGACAGCCCTTCACCGGGGAG.

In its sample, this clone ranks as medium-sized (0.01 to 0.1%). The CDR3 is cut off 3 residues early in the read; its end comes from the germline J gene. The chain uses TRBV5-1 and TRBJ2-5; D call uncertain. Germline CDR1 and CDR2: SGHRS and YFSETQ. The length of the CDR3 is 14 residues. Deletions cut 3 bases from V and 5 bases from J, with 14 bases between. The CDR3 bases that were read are TGCGCCAGCAGCTCGACCCCGGGTGCGGAGACC. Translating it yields CASSSTPGAET. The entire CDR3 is CASSSTPGAETQYF. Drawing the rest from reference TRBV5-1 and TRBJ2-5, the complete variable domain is KAGVTQTPRYLIKTRGQQVTLSCSPISGHRSVSWYQQTPGQGLQFLFEYFSETQRNKGNFPGRFSGRQFSNSRSEMNVSTLELGDSALYLCASSSTPGAETQYFGPGTRLLVL.

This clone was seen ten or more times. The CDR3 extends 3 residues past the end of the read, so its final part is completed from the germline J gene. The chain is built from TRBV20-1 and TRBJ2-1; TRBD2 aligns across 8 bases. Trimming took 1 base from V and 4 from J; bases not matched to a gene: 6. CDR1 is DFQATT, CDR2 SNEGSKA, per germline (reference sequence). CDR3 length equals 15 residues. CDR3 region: CSARVGAGGYNEQFF. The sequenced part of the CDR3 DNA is TGCAGTGCTAGAGTCGGGGCGGGGGGATACAATGAG.

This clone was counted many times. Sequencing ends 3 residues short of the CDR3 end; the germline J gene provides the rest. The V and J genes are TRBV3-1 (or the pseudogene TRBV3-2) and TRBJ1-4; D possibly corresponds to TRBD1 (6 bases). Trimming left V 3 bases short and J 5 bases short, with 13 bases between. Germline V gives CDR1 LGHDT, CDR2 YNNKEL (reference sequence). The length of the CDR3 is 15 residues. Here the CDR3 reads CASSQPGQLNEKLFF. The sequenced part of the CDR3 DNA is TGTGCCAGCAGCCAGCCTGGACAGCTAAATGAAAAA.

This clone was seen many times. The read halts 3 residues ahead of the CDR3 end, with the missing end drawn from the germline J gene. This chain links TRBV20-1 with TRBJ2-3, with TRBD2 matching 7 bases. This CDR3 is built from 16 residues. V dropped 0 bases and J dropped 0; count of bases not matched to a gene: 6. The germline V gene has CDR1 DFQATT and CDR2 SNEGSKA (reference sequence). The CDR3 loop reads CSARDPASGSTDTQYF. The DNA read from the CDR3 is TGCAGTGCTAGAGATCCCGCTAGCGGTAGCACAGATACG.

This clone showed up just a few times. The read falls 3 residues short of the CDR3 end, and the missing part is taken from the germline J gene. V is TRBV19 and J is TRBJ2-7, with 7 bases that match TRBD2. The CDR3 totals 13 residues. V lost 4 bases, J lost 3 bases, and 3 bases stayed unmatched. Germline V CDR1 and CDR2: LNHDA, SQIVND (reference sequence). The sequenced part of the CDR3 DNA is TGTGCCAGTAGTACTAGCGGAGGCTACGAG. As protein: CASSTSGGYE. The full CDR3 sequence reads CASSTSGGYEQYF.

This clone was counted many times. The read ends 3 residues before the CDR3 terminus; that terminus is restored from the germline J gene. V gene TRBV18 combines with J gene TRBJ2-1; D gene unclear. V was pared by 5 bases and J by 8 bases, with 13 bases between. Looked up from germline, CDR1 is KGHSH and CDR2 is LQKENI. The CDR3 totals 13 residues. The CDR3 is CASSSGLGDEQFF. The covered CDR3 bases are TGTGCCAGCTCATCCGGCTTGGGCGATGAG.

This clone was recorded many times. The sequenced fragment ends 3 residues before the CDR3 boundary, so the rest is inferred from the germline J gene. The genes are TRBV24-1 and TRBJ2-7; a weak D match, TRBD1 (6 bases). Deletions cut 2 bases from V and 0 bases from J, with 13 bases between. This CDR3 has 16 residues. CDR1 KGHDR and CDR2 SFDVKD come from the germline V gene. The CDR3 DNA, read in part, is TGTGCCACCAGTGATTCCCCGACAGGAGTCTCCTACGAG. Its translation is CATSDSPTGVSYE. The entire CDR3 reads CATSDSPTGVSYEQYF.

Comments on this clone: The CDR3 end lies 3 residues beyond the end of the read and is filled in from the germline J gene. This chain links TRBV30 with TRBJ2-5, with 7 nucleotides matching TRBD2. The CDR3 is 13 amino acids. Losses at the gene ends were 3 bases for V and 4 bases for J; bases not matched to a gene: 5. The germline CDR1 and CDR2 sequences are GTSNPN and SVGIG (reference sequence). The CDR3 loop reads CAWSLGGVETQYF. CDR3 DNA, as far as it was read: TGTGCCTGGAGCCTGGGAGGGGTAGAGACC. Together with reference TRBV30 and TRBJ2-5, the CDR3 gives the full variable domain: SQTIHQWPATLVQPVGSPLSLECTVEGTSNPNLYWYRQAAGRGLQLLFYSVGIGQISSEVPQNLSASRPQDRQFILSSKKLLLSDSGFYLCAWSLGGVETQYFGPGTRLLVL.

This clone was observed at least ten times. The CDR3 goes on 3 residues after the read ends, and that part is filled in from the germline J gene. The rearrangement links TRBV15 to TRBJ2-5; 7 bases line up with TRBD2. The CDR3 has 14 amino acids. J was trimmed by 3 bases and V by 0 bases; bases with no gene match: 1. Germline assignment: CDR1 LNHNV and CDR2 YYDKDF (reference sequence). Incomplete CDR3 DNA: TGTGCCACCAGCAGAGAGGGGGGGAAAGAGACC. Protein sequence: CATSREGGKET. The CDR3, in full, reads CATSREGGKETQYF.

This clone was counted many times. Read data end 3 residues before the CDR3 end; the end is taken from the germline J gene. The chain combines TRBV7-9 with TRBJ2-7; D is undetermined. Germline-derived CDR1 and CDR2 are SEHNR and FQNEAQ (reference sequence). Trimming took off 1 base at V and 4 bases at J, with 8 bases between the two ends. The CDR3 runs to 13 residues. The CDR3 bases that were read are TGTGCCAGCAGCTTAGTTGGCGGTTACGAG. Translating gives CASSLVGGYE. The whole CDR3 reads CASSLVGGYEQYF.

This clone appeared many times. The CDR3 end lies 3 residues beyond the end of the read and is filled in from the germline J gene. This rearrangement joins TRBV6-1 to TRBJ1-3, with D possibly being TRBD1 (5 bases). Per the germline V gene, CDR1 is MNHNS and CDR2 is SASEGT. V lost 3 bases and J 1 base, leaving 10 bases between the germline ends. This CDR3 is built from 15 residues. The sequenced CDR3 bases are TGTGCCAGCAGTGAGAGGGGAGGATCTGGAAACACC. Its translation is CASSERGGSGNT. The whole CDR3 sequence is CASSERGGSGNTIYF.

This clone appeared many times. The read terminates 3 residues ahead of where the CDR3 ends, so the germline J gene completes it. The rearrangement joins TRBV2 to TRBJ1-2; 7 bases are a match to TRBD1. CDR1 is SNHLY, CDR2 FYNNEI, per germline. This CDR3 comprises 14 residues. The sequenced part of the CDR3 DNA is TGTGCCAGCAGCCCGACAGGGATGGTGGGGGGC. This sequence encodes CASSPTGMVGG. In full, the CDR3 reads CASSPTGMVGGYTF. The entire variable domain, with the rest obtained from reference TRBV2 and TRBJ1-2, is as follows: EPEVTQTPSHQVTQMGQEVILRCVPISNHLYFYWYRQILGQKVEFLVSFYNNEISEKSEIFDDQFSVERPDGSNFTLKIRSTKLEDSAMYFCASSPTGMVGGYTFGSGTRLTVV.

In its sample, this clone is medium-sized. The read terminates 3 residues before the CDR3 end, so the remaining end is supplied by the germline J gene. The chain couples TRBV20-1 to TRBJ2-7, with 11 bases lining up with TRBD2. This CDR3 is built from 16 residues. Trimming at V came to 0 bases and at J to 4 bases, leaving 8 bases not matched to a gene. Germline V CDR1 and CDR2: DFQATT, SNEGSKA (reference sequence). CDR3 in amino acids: CSARDPRLAGSYEQYF. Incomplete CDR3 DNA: TGCAGTGCTAGAGATCCAAGACTAGCGGGAAGTTACGAG.

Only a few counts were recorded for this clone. CDR3 bases read: TGTGCCAGCAGCTTAGCAGGTCCTAATTCACCC. It codes for CASSLAGPNSP. The CDR3 in full is CASSLAGPNSPLHF. The chain employs TRBV11-2 and TRBJ1-6, with no clear D. The missing CDR3 end, 3 residues past where the read stops, is filled in from the germline J gene. This CDR3 is built from 14 residues. Germline loops: CDR1 SGHAT, CDR2 FQNNGV. V was trimmed by 1 base and J by 6 bases, leaving 7 bases between them.

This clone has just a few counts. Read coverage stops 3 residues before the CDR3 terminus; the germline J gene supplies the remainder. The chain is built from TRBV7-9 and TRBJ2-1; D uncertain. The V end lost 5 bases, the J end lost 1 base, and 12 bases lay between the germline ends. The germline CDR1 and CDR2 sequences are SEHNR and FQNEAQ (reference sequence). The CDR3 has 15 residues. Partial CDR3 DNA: TGTGCCAGCAGCCCTCGCAGTGGTTCCTACAATGAG. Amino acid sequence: CASSPRSGSYNE. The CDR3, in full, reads CASSPRSGSYNEQFF. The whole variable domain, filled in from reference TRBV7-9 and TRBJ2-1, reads DTGVSQNPRHKITKRGQNVTFRCDPISEHNRLYWYRQTLGQGPEFLTYFQNEAQLEKSRLLSDRFSAERPKGSFSTLEIQRTEQGDSAMYLCASSPRSGSYNEQFFGPGTRLTVL.

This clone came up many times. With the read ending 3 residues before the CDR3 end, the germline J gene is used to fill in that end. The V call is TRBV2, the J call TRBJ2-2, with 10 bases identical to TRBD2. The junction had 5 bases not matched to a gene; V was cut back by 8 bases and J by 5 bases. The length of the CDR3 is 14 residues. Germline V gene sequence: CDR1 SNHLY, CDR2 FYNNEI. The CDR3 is CASLAGVRTGELFF. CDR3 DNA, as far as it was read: TGTGCCAGCCTAGCGGGAGTACGGACCGGGGAG.

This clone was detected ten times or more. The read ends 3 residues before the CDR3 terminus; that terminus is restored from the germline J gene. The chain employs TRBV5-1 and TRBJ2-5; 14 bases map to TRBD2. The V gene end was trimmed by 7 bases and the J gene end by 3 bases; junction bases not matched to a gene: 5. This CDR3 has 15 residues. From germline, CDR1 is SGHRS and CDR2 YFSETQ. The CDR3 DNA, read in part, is TGCGCCAGCTCCGGACTAGCGGGAGGAGAAGAGACC. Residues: CASSGLAGGEET. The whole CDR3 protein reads CASSGLAGGEETQYF.

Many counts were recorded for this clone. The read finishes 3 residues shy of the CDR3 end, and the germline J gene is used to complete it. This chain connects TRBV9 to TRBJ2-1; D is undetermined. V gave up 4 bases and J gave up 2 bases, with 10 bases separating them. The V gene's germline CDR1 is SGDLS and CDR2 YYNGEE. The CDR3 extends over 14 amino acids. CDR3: CASSPPNTYNEQFF. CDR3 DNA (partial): TGTGCCAGCAGCCCCCCTAATACCTACAATGAG. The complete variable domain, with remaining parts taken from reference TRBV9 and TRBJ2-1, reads DSGVTQTPKHLITATGQRVTLRCSPRSGDLSVYWYQQSLDQGLQFLIQYYNGEERAKGNILERFSAQQFPDLHSELNLSSLELGDSALYFCASSPPNTYNEQFFGPGTRLTVL.

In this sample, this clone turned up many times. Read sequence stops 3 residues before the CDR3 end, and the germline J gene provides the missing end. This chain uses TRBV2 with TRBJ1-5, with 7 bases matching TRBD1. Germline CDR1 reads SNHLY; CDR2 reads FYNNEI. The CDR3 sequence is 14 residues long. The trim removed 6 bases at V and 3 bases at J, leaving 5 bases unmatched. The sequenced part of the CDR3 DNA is TGTGCCAGCAGCCCGGGACAGAACAATCAGCCC. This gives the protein CASSPGQNNQP. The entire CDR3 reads CASSPGQNNQPQHF.

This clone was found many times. Incomplete CDR3 DNA: TGTGCCAGTAGTATAGACATCGGGGGCAGGGGGCGAGATCAGCCC. Protein sequence: CASSIDIGGRGRDQP. The full CDR3 sequence reads CASSIDIGGRGRDQPQHF. This chain links TRBV19 with TRBJ1-5; 8 bases map to TRBD1. Sequencing ends 3 residues short of the CDR3 end; the germline J gene provides the rest. Germline V gives CDR1 LNHDA, CDR2 SQIVND (reference sequence). CDR3 length equals 18 residues. V shed 0 bases and J 5 bases; nucleotides not matched to a gene: 12.

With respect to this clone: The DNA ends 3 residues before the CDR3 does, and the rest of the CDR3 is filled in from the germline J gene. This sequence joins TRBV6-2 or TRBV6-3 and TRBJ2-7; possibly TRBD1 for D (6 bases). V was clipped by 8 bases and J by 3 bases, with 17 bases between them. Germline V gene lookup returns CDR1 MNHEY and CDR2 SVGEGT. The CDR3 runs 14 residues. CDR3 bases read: TGTGCCAGCCATCCCTCGACAGGAGACTACGAG. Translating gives CASHPSTGDYE. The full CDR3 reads CASHPSTGDYEQYF.

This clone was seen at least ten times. CDR3 sequence: CASSDGGTGKNEQFF. CDR3 DNA, as far as it was read: TGTGCCAGCAGTGATGGGGGGACAGGGAAAAATGAG. This chain uses TRBV2 with TRBJ2-1, with 9 bases that match TRBD1. The CDR3 extends 3 residues past the end of the read, so its final part is completed from the germline J gene. Germline CDR1 is SNHLY and CDR2 is FYNNEI. V was pared by 3 bases and J by 7 bases, with 7 bases of the junction left unmatched. The CDR3 sequence is 15 residues long.